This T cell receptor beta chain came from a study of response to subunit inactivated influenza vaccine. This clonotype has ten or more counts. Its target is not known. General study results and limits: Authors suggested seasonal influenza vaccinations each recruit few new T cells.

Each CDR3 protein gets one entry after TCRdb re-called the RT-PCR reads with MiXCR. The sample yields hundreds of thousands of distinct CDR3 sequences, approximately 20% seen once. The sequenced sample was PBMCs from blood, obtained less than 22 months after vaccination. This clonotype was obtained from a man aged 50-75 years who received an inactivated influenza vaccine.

The CDR3 protein is CSAIDSLATNEKLFF. The DNA for the CDR3 is TGCAGTGCTATTGACAGCCTAGCAACTAATGAAAAACTGTTTTTT. This chain connects TRBV20-1 to TRBJ1-4; possible D gene TRBD1, 5 bases. The V and J ends lost 4 bases and 0 bases respectively, with 12 bases between them. This CDR3 region has 15 residues. Germline CDR1 reads DFQATT; CDR2 reads SNEGSKA (reference sequence).